A selection of T cell receptor beta chains follows, all from one sample in a study of T cells in Graves' hyperthyroidism and ophthalmopathy. From the multiplex PCR reads, TCRdb called clonotypes with MiXCR, one entry per CDR3 protein. The sample lists 89,000 or so distinct CDR3 sequences, approximately 42% seen once, with roughly a tenth in the top ten. Sequencing was done on a sample of peripheral blood or thyroid tissue (not recorded which). Receptor source: a woman in her 30s with Graves' hyperthyroidism. Each CDR3 is given with its conserved first and last residue. D genes are given only for firm matches. The size of a clone is reported for some rows only, either as once, few or many, or as a class for expanded clones.

J gene: TRBJ1-2
CDR3 length: 13
D gene: -
V gene: TRBV9
clone size: medium-sized
CDR3 DNA: TGTGCCAGCAGCGCAACAGGGATTCATGGCTACACCTTC
CDR3 protein: CASSATGIHGYTF

J gene: TRBJ2-7
CDR3 length: 16
D gene: -
V gene: TRBV5-1
clone size: many
CDR3 DNA: TGCGCCAGCAGCTTGTCTGGCTGGTCTACAACCTACGAGCAGTACTTC
CDR3 protein: CASSLSGWSTTYEQYF

J gene: TRBJ2-7
CDR3 length: 10
D gene: -
V gene: TRBV20-1
clone size: -
CDR3 DNA: TGCAGTGCCCGGCAGGACGAGCAGTACTTC
CDR3 protein: CSARQDEQYF

J gene: TRBJ2-5
CDR3 length: 16
D gene: TRBD1
V gene: TRBV19
clone size: many
CDR3 DNA: TGTGCCAGTAGCCCTAGCACAGGGGGACTGCGGGAGACCCAGTACTTC
CDR3 protein: CASSPSTGGLRETQYF

J gene: TRBJ1-5
CDR3 length: 13
D gene: TRBD1
V gene: TRBV12-3/TRBV12-4
clone size: -
CDR3 DNA: TGTGCCAGCAGTTTGACAGGGGCGGGGCCCCAGCATTTT
CDR3 protein: CASSLTGAGPQHF

J gene: TRBJ2-7
CDR3 length: 19
D gene: TRBD2
V gene: TRBV5-1
clone size: -
CDR3 DNA: TGCGCCAGCAGCTTGAAGCGTAGGACTAGCGGGGGAAGCTCCTACGAGCAGTACTTC
CDR3 protein: CASSLKRRTSGGSSYEQYF

J gene: TRBJ1-1
CDR3 length: 14
D gene: -
V gene: TRBV12-3/TRBV12-4
clone size: many
CDR3 DNA: TGTGCCAGCAGTTTACAGGGGATCGACACTGAAGCTTTCTTT
CDR3 protein: CASSLQGIDTEAFF

J gene: TRBJ2-5
CDR3 length: 13
D gene: TRBD2
V gene: TRBV20-1
clone size: -
CDR3 DNA: TGCAGTGCGACCGGACTAGCGGGAGAGACCCAGTACTTC
CDR3 protein: CSATGLAGETQYF

J gene: TRBJ1-3
CDR3 length: 16
D gene: -
V gene: TRBV11-2
clone size: many
CDR3 DNA: TGTGCCAGCAGCCCCAGGACGACACCTCAAGGGGACACCATATATTTT
CDR3 protein: CASSPRTTPQGDTIYF

J gene: TRBJ1-6
CDR3 length: 13
D gene: -
V gene: TRBV5-4
clone size: -
CDR3 DNA: TGTGCCAGCAGTCTTCGGCGGGGAACGGCCCTCCACTTT
CDR3 protein: CASSLRRGTALHF

J gene: TRBJ2-3
CDR3 length: 16
D gene: TRBD2
V gene: TRBV7-3
clone size: -
CDR3 DNA: TGTGCCAGCAGCTTAATAGCGGGAGGCGTCACAGATACGCAGTATTTT
CDR3 protein: CASSLIAGGVTDTQYF

J gene: TRBJ2-7
CDR3 length: 16
D gene: TRBD1
V gene: TRBV5-1
clone size: -
CDR3 DNA: TGCGCCAGCAGCGGCCCCAGGGGGAGCCGGCTGGACGAGCAGTACTTC
CDR3 protein: CASSGPRGSRLDEQYF

J gene: TRBJ1-2
CDR3 length: 12
D gene: TRBD1
V gene: TRBV12-3/TRBV12-4
clone size: -
CDR3 DNA: TGTGCCAGCAGTCCAGGGACAGGCGGCTACACCTTC
CDR3 protein: CASSPGTGGYTF

J gene: TRBJ2-7
CDR3 length: 15
D gene: TRBD1
V gene: TRBV4-2
clone size: -
CDR3 DNA: TGTGCCAGCAGCCAAGGGGACAGGAGGTCCTACGAGCAGTACTTC
CDR3 protein: CASSQGDRRSYEQYF

J gene: TRBJ2-2
CDR3 length: 18
D gene: TRBD2
V gene: TRBV5-1
clone size: many
CDR3 DNA: TGCGCCAGCAGCGGAGGGACTAGCGGATACCTGAACACCGGGGAGCTGTTTTTT
CDR3 protein: CASSGGTSGYLNTGELFF

J gene: TRBJ2-5
CDR3 length: 12
D gene: TRBD1
V gene: TRBV12-3/TRBV12-4
clone size: -
CDR3 DNA: TGTGCCAGCAGTAAACAGGGGGTGGCCCAGTACTTC
CDR3 protein: CASSKQGVAQYF

J gene: TRBJ2-5
CDR3 length: 13
D gene: -
V gene: TRBV2
clone size: many
CDR3 DNA: TGTGCCAGCAGTGAAGGCAGGGACGAGACCCAGTACTTC
CDR3 protein: CASSEGRDETQYF

J gene: TRBJ2-2
CDR3 length: 18
D gene: TRBD2
V gene: TRBV5-1
clone size: many
CDR3 DNA: TGCGCCAGCAGCTCTGGGGCTAGCGGGAGAGGCGACACCGGGGAGCTGTTTTTT
CDR3 protein: CASSSGASGRGDTGELFF

J gene: TRBJ2-5
CDR3 length: 13
D gene: -
V gene: TRBV5-8
clone size: many
CDR3 DNA: TGTGCCAGCAGCTTGCAGGCCCCAGAGACCCAGTACTTC
CDR3 protein: CASSLQAPETQYF

J gene: TRBJ2-2
CDR3 length: 15
D gene: TRBD1
V gene: TRBV29-1
clone size: -
CDR3 DNA: TGCAGCGTCGGTTGGACAGGCTTGTCCACCGGGGAGCTGTTTTTT
CDR3 protein: CSVGWTGLSTGELFF

J gene: TRBJ1-5
CDR3 length: 14
D gene: -
V gene: TRBV6-6
clone size: many
CDR3 DNA: TGTGCCAGCAGTGCTACAAGTGTGGTTCAGCCCCAGCATTTT
CDR3 protein: CASSATSVVQPQHF